The sequence of this T cell receptor beta chain was determined in a study of blood T cell repertoires in COVID-19. Across the study: T cells, B-cell-depleted T cells, or PBMCs supplied cDNA or gDNA.

Before being deemed recovered, Cohort 3 donors had two negative PCRs, clearance, or symptom resolution. TCRdb keeps only in-frame clones here, not all; method: immunoSEQ multiplex PCR. The sample contains roughly 380,000 clones, about 90% of which appear only once. V dropped 5 bases and J dropped 1 base, with 11 bases sitting between them. Germline loops: CDR1 SGHTA, CDR2 FQGNSA. The CDR3 contains 14 residues. Sequences were obtained from PBMCs or T cells enriched from blood (not recorded which). This sequence originates from a man younger than 40 who had recovered from COVID-19. The chain uses TRBV7-2 and TRBJ2-5; the D is unclear. The CDR3 loop reads CASSPIALQETQYF. The CDR3 nucleotides are TGTGCCAGCAGCCCGATTGCACTCCAAGAGACCCAGTACTTC.